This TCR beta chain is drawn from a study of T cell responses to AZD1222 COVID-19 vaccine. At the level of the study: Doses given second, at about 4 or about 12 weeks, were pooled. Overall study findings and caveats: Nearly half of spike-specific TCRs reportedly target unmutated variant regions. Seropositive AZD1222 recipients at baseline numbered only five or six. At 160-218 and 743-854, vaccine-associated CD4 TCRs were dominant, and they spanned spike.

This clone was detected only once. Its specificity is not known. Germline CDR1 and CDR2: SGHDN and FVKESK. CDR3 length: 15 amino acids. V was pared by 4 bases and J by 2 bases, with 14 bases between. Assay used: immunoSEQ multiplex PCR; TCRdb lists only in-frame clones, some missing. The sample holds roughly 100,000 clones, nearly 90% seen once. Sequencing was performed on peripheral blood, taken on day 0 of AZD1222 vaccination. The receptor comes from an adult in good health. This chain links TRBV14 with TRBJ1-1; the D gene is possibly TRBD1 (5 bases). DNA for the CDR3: TGTGCCAGCAGCCGACTCGGAGGGGTTAACACTGAAGCTTTCTTT. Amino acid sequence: CASSRLGGVNTEAFF.